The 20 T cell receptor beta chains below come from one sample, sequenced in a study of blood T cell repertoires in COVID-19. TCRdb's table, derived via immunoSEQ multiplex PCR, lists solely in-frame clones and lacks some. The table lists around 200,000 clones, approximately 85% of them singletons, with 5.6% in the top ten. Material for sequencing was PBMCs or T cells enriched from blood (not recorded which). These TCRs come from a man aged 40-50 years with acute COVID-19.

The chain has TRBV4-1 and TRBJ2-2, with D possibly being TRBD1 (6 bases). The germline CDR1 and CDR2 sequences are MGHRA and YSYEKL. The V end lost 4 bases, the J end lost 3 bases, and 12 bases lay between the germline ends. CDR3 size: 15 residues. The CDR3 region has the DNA TGCGCCAGCAGCCCGGGACAAAGCTACACCGGGGAGCTGTTTTTT. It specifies CASSPGQSYTGELFF.

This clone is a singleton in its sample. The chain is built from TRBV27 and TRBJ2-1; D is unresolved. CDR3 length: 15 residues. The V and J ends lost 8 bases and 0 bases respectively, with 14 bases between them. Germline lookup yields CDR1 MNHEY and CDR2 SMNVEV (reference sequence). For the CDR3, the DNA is TGTGCCAGCCGTTATCGTGCCAGCTCCTACAATGAGCAGTTCTTC. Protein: CASRYRASSYNEQFF.

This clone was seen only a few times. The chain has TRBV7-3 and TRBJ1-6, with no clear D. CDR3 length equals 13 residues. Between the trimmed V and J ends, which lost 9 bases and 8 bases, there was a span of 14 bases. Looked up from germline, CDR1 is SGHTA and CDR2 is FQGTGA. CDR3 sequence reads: CASAAARDSPLHF. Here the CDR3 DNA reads TGTGCCAGTGCTGCAGCGAGGGATTCACCCCTCCACTTT.

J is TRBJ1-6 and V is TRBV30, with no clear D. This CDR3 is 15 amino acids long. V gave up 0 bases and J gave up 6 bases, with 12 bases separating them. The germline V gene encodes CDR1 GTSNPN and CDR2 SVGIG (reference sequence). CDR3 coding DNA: TGTGCCTGGAGTGTACGGAGGGCGGGTAATTCACCCCTCCACTTT. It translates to CAWSVRRAGNSPLHF.

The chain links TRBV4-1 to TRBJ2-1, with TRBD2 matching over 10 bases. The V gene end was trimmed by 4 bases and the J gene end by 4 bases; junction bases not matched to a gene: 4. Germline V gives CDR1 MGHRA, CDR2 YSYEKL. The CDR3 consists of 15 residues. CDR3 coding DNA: TGCGCCAGCAGCCGCGGGACTAGCGTATACAATGAGCAGTTCTTC. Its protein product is CASSRGTSVYNEQFF.

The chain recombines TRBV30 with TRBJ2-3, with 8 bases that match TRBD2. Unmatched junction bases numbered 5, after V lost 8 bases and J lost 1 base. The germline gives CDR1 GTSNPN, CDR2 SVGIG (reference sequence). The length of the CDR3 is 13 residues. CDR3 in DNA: TGTGCCGGAGCGGGAGAGGGCACAGATACGCAGTATTTT. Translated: CAGAGEGTDTQYF.

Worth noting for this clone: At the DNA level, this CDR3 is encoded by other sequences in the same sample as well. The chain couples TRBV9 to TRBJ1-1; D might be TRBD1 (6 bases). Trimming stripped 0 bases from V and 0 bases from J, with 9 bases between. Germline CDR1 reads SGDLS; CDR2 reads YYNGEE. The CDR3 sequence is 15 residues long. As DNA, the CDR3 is TGTGCCAGCAGCGTAGACGCAGGGGTGAACACTGAAGCTTTCTTT. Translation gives CASSVDAGVNTEAFF.

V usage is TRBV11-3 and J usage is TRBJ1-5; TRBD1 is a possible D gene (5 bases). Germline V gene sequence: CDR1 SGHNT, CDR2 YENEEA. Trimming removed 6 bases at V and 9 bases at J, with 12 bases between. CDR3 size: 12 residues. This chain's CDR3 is CASRGGAPPQHF. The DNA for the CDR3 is TGTGCCAGCAGAGGAGGGGCCCCGCCCCAGCATTTT.

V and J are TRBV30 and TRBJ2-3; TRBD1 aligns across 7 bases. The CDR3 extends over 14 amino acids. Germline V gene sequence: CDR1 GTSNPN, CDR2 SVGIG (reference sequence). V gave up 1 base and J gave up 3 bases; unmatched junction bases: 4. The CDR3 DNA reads TGTGCCTGGAGTGGGGGCAGGGGGACAGATACGCAGTATTTT. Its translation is CAWSGGRGTDTQYF.

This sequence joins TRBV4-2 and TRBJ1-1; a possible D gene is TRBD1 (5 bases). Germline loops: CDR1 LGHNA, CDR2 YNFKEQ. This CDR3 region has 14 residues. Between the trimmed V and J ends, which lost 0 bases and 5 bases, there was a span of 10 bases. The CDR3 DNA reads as TGTGCCAGCAGCCAAGAGATCGGGGGAACTGAAGCTTTCTTT. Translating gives CASSQEIGGTEAFF.

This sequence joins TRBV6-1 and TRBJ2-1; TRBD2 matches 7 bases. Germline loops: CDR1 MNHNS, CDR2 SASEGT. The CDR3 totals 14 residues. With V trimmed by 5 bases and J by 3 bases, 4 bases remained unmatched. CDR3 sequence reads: CASSTGLYYNEQFF. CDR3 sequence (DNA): TGTGCCAGCAGTACGGGACTATACTACAATGAGCAGTTCTTC.

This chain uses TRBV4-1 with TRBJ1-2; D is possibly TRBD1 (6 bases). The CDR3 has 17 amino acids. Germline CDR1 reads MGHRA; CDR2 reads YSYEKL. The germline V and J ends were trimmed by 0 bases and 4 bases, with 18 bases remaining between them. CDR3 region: CASSQDFSGGQIYGYTF. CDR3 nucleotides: TGCGCCAGCAGCCAAGATTTCTCCGGTGGACAGATCTATGGCTACACCTTC.

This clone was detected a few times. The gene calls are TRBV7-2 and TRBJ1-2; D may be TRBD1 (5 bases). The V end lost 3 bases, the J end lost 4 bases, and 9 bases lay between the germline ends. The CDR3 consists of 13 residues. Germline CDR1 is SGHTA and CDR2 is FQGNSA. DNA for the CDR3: TGTGCCAGCAGCTTCCAGGGAGGCTATGGCTACACCTTC. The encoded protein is CASSFQGGYGYTF.

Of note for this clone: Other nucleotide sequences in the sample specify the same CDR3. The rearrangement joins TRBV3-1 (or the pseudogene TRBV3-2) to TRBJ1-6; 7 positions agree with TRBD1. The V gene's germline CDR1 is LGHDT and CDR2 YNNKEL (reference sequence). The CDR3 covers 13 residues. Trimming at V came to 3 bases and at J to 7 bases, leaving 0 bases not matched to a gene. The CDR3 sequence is CASSQDRNSPLHF. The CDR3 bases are TGTGCCAGCAGCCAGGACAGGAATTCACCCCTCCACTTT.

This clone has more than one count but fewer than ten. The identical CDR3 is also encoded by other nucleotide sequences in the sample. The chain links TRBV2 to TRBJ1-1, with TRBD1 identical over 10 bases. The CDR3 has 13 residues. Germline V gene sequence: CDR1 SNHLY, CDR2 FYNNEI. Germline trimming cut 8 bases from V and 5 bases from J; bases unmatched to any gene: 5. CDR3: CASRDRGNTEAFF. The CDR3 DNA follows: TGTGCCAGCCGGGACAGGGGTAATACTGAAGCTTTCTTT.

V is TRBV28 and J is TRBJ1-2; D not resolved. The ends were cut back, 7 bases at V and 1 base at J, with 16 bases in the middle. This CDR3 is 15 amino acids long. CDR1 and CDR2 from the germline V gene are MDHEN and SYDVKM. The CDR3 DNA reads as TGTGCCAGCATCCGGGGAACATTAATTAACTATGGCTACACCTTC. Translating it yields CASIRGTLINYGYTF.

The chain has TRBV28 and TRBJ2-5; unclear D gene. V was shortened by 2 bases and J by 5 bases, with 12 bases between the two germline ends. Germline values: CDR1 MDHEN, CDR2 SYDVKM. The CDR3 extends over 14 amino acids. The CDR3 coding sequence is TGTGCCAGCAGTTTAAACAGTATGCTGGAGACCCAGTACTTC. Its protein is CASSLNSMLETQYF.

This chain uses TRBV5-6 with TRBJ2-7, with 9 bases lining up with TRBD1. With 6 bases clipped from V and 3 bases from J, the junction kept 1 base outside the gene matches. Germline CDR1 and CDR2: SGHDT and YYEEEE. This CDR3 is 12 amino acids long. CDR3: CASKTGGYEQYF. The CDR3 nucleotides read TGTGCCAGCAAGACAGGGGGCTACGAGCAGTACTTC.

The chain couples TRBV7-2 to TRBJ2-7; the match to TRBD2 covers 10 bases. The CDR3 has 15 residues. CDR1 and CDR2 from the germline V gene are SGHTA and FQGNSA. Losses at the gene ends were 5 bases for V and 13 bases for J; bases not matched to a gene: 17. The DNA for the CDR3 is TGTGCCAGCAGCCCGATGGGGGATGCCCTAGCGGGAGTATACTTC. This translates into CASSPMGDALAGVYF.

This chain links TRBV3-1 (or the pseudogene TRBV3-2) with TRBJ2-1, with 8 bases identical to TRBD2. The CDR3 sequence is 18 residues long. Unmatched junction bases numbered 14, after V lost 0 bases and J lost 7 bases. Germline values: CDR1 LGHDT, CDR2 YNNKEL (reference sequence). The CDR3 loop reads CASSQDLGRAGGRNEQFF. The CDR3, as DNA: TGTGCCAGCAGCCAAGATTTGGGTCGGGCGGGAGGCAGGAATGAGCAGTTCTTC.